A single sample gave rise to the 20 T cell receptor beta chains below, sequenced in a study of PD-1 blockade in classical Hodgkin lymphoma. The assay was immunoSEQ multiplex PCR, and TCRdb's table has in-frame clones only and misses some. The data show about 110,000 clones, roughly nine tenths seen once. Relapse was seen in all patients after autologous stem cell transplantation, and brentuximab vedotin exposure was variable. Material: peripheral blood mononuclear cells (PBMCs), obtained before the second cycle of nivolumab. The source of these receptors is a human donor with classical Hodgkin lymphoma.

The V and J genes are TRBV30 and TRBJ2-7; 9 bases match TRBD1. The germline CDR1 and CDR2 sequences are GTSNPN and SVGIG (reference sequence). The ends lost 6 bases at V and 3 bases at J; junction bases unmatched: 9. The CDR3 has 14 residues. The CDR3 DNA reads as TGTGCCTGTTCAATCGGGACAGGGAACTACGAGCAGTACTTC. Amino acids: CACSIGTGNYEQYF.

V and J are TRBV11-2 and TRBJ1-2; D not resolved. V dropped 5 bases and J dropped 4 bases, with 17 bases sitting between them. CDR3 length: 15 residues. Per germline, CDR1 SGHAT and CDR2 FQNNGV. The CDR3 DNA reads as TGTGCCAGCAGCGGGATCGAAGACTGGTCCTATGGCTACACCTTC. Amino acids: CASSGIEDWSYGYTF. Complete variable domain (other parts from reference TRBV11-2 and TRBJ1-2): EAGVAQSPRYKIIEKRQSVAFWCNPISGHATLYWYQQILGQGPKLLIQFQNNGVVDDSQLPKDRFSAERLKGVDSTLKIQPAKLEDSAVYLCASSGIEDWSYGYTFGSGTRLTVV.

The V gene is TRBV7-9, the J gene TRBJ2-5; D possibly corresponds to TRBD2 (6 bases). This CDR3 has 15 amino acids. V was clipped by 1 base and J by 4 bases, with 13 bases between them. Germline CDR1 reads SEHNR; CDR2 reads FQNEAQ (reference sequence). The CDR3 reads CASSLVLARGETQYF. The CDR3 DNA reads as TGTGCCAGCAGCTTAGTACTAGCCCGGGGAGAGACCCAGTACTTC.

In the case of this clone: The junction and the germline gene differ at one end; a read error may be behind it. The chain recombines TRBV30 with TRBJ1-1, with a weak D call TRBD1 (5 bases). Germline lookup yields CDR1 GTSNPN and CDR2 SVGIG (reference sequence). The CDR3 has 13 amino acids. CDR3 sequence: CAWGVTGDTEAFF. CDR3 sequence (DNA): TGTGCCTGGGGTGTCACAGGCGACACTGAAGCTTTCTTT.

The chain has TRBV5-4 and TRBJ2-2; D is uncertain. Germline V gene lookup returns CDR1 SGHNT and CDR2 YYREEE (reference sequence). Trimming left V 4 bases short and J 2 bases short, with 15 bases between. The CDR3 consists of 16 residues. In nucleotides, the CDR3 is TGTGCCAGCAGCCTGGCTACCCGGTTAAACACCGGGGAGCTGTTTTTT. Translation gives CASSLATRLNTGELFF.

As regards this clone: The same CDR3 also results from other DNA sequences found in this sample. The V call is TRBV6-5, the J call TRBJ1-1; 7 nucleotides match TRBD1. Germline V gene data show CDR1 as MNHEY and CDR2 as SVGAGI. CDR3 length: 13 amino acids. The ends lost 6 bases at V and 1 base at J; junction bases unmatched: 2. Here the CDR3 DNA reads TGTGCCAGCAGCCGGACAGGGAACACTGAAGCTTTCTTT. Protein: CASSRTGNTEAFF.

The chain has TRBV4-1 and TRBJ2-7; D remains unclear. Germline CDR1 is MGHRA and CDR2 is YSYEKL. Trimming stripped 1 base from V and 3 bases from J, with 10 bases between. The CDR3 length is 14 residues. CDR3 DNA sequence: TGCGCCAGCAGCCAAGTCCAATGGGACTACGAGCAGTACTTC. Amino acids: CASSQVQWDYEQYF.

This chain joins TRBV5-1 and TRBJ2-2, with a tentative D call TRBD1 (5 bases). Trimming left V 7 bases short and J 1 base short, with 11 bases between. The CDR3 is made up of 14 amino acids. Germline V lookup: CDR1 SGHRS, CDR2 YFSETQ. The CDR3 region has the DNA TGCGCCAGCCGGAAGGGGATGAACACCGGGGAGCTGTTTTTT. Protein sequence: CASRKGMNTGELFF. The whole variable domain, remainder taken from reference TRBV5-1 and TRBJ2-2, is KAGVTQTPRYLIKTRGQQVTLSCSPISGHRSVSWYQQTPGQGLQFLFEYFSETQRNKGNFPGRFSGRQFSNSRSEMNVSTLELGDSALYLCASRKGMNTGELFFGEGSRLTVL.

The CDR3 DNA sequence: TGCGCCAGCAGCTTAGTGGGGACTAGCGGGAGTGGGAGCAATGAGCAGTTCTTC. Translation gives CASSLVGTSGSGSNEQFF. The chain carries TRBV5-1 and TRBJ2-1; 14 bases are a match to TRBD2. Germline V CDR1 and CDR2: SGHRS, YFSETQ. Losses at the gene ends were 2 bases for V and 6 bases for J; bases not matched to a gene: 10. The CDR3 has 18 residues. The full variable domain, with the rest looked up from reference TRBV5-1 and TRBJ2-1, is KAGVTQTPRYLIKTRGQQVTLSCSPISGHRSVSWYQQTPGQGLQFLFEYFSETQRNKGNFPGRFSGRQFSNSRSEMNVSTLELGDSALYLCASSLVGTSGSGSNEQFFGPGTRLTVL.

This rearrangement joins TRBV10-3 to TRBJ1-1, with TRBD1 identical over 8 bases. The J segment lost 2 bases and the V segment lost 10 bases, leaving 12 bases of the junction unmatched. Germline CDR1 is ENHRY and CDR2 is SYGVKD. This CDR3 region has 15 residues. The CDR3 here is CATSDRVISNTEAFF. In nucleotides, the CDR3 is TGTGCCACCTCGGACAGGGTCATAAGCAACACTGAAGCTTTCTTT.

This chain connects TRBV30 to TRBJ1-6, with a weak D call TRBD1 (6 bases). Per the germline V gene, CDR1 is GTSNPN and CDR2 is SVGIG (reference sequence). The CDR3 consists of 15 residues. V was trimmed by 5 bases and J by 10 bases, leaving 21 bases between them. As DNA, the CDR3 is TGTGCCTGGGAAGAGACTGGGGGGCCGGGGTCACCCCTCCACTTT. Amino acids: CAWEETGGPGSPLHF.

V and J are TRBV18 and TRBJ1-5, with unresolved D. There are 14 residues in the CDR3. Trimming took 4 bases from V and 7 from J, leaving 14 bases between them. Germline V gene lookup returns CDR1 KGHSH and CDR2 LQKENI. This CDR3 is CASSHQEAVQPQHF. In DNA, the CDR3 is TGTGCCAGCTCACATCAGGAGGCGGTGCAGCCCCAGCATTTT.

The genes are TRBV10-1 and TRBJ2-7; D not resolved. V was trimmed by 1 base and J by 4 bases, leaving 17 bases between them. The germline V gene encodes CDR1 WNHNN and CDR2 SYGVQD (reference sequence). The CDR3 is 16 amino acids. CDR3 sequence: CASSEFPPVSRYEQYF. In nucleotides, the CDR3 is TGCGCCAGCAGTGAGTTCCCGCCCGTTAGCCGGTACGAGCAGTACTTC.

The rearrangement uses TRBV5-4 and TRBJ1-1, with TRBD1 matching over 8 bases. With V trimmed by 7 bases and J by 2 bases, 7 bases remained unmatched. The CDR3 is 14 amino acids. Germline CDR1 and CDR2: SGHNT and YYREEE (reference sequence). CDR3 coding DNA: TGTGCCAGCCGGGCGACAGGGGTTAACACTGAAGCTTTCTTT. Protein sequence: CASRATGVNTEAFF.

The rearrangement links TRBV27 to TRBJ1-6; D possibly corresponds to TRBD1 (6 bases). The CDR3 loop spans 15 amino acids. Trimming took off 5 bases at V and 4 bases at J, with 12 bases between the two ends. Germline V CDR1 and CDR2: MNHEY, SMNVEV (reference sequence). The DNA of the CDR3 is TGTGCCAGCAGTACCCAAGGGGGTTATAATTCACCCCTCCACTTT. Amino acid sequence: CASSTQGGYNSPLHF.

The J gene is TRBJ2-1, the V gene TRBV27; TRBD2 agrees at 13 bases. The CDR3 length is 18 residues. Germline trimming cut 2 bases from V and 3 bases from J; bases unmatched to any gene: 7. CDR1 and CDR2 from the germline V gene are MNHEY and SMNVEV (reference sequence). This chain's CDR3 is CASSLNPGLAGYYNEQFF. The CDR3 DNA is TGTGCCAGCAGTTTAAATCCGGGACTAGCGGGATACTACAATGAGCAGTTCTTC.

The CDR3 sequence: CASWDYGYTF. CDR3 DNA: TGTGCCAGCTGGGACTATGGCTACACCTTC. The chain has TRBV2 and TRBJ1-2; no firm D call. Between the trimmed V and J ends, which lost 8 bases and 3 bases, there was a span of 4 bases. CDR1 and CDR2 from the germline V gene are SNHLY and FYNNEI. The CDR3 consists of 10 residues.

This chain joins TRBV7-9 and TRBJ2-7; 10 bases match TRBD2. The CDR3 contains 15 residues. The germline gives CDR1 SEHNR, CDR2 FQNEAQ (reference sequence). The V gene end was trimmed by 1 base and the J gene end by 5 bases; junction bases not matched to a gene: 5. The CDR3: CASSLGVSGRDEQYF. The CDR3 DNA reads TGTGCCAGCAGCTTAGGTGTAAGCGGGAGGGACGAGCAGTACTTC.

This chain connects TRBV25-1 to TRBJ2-7; 9 nucleotides line up with TRBD2. V trimming: 3 bases; J trimming: 6 bases; junction bases outside the gene matches: 6. The CDR3 has 14 amino acids. CDR1 and CDR2 (germline): MGHDK, SYGVNS. CDR3 DNA: TGTGCCAGCAGTGAGATAGCGGGAGCAAGCGAGCAGTACTTC. Its protein product is CASSEIAGASEQYF.

The chain employs TRBV30 and TRBJ1-1; D remains unclear. The V gene's germline CDR1 is GTSNPN and CDR2 SVGIG (reference sequence). The CDR3 runs 14 residues. The germline V and J ends were trimmed by 4 bases and 1 base, with 13 bases remaining between them. This CDR3 is CAWNNWGGNTEAFF. The CDR3 coding sequence is TGTGCCTGGAATAACTGGGGAGGGAACACTGAAGCTTTCTTT.